The present entry profiles one T cell receptor beta chain with its context. This entry is derived from a study of blood T cell repertoires in COVID-19. On the study more broadly: PBMCs, B-cell-depleted T cells, or T cells provided the cDNA or gDNA that made up the material.

Trimming at V came to 3 bases and at J to 11 bases, leaving 13 bases not matched to a gene. There are 15 residues in the CDR3. Per germline, CDR1 SGHNT and CDR2 YYREEE (reference sequence). Original processing methods: How many nucleated cells were present was estimated from reference gene primer amplification. TCRdb's copy holds only in-frame clones and misses some; the assay was immunoSEQ multiplex PCR. That table supplies the V and J calls and clone size; D and trimming were determined from the DNA. The table includes under 60,000 clones, about 90% detected once. The receptor was isolated from a human donor with active COVID-19. The donor label of this sample is uncertain. The chain couples TRBV5-4 to TRBJ2-3; 9 bases align to TRBD1. Specimen: peripheral blood. CDR3 protein: CASSSPGTGRRRQYF. For the CDR3, the DNA is TGTGCCAGCAGCTCACCGGGGACAGGGAGGCGCAGGCAGTATTTT.